This TCR beta chain originates from a study of cytomegalovirus exposure and HLA in healthy donors. Overall study findings and caveats: Most sequenced TCRs were rare (though some public TCRs occurred in many donors). In vitro experiments confirmed that three CMV-associated chains were specific for CMV antigens.

As regards this clone: Its antigen is as yet unknown.

Profiled with immunoSEQ multiplex PCR; TCRdb holds only in-frame clones, not every one. The sample has hundreds of thousands of clones, 86% seen once. While the first cohort had around 700 subjects, the donors belonged to the separate validation cohort of about 110 subjects. Input material: PBMCs. The TCR originated in a woman under 30 in good health and CMV-seronegative.

The CDR3 is CASSLRGWDRPYEQYF. The CDR3 region has the DNA TGTGCCAGCAGCTTAAGGGGGTGGGACAGACCCTACGAGCAGTACTTC. This rearrangement joins TRBV7-2 to TRBJ2-7; 7 nucleotides line up with TRBD1. The CDR3 is 16 amino acids. The trim removed 2 bases at V and 2 bases at J, leaving 9 bases unmatched. CDR1 is SGHTA and CDR2 is FQGNSA in the germline V gene.